Shown below are 32 T cell receptor beta chains from a single sample sequenced in a study of ipilimumab plus nivolumab after autologous stem cell transplantation. Produced via immunoSEQ multiplex PCR; TCRdb's table is partial and in-frame only. The sample comprises roughly 12,000 clones, more than 60% of which are singletons, and around 10% rests with the top ten. The source material was PBMCs, sampled in a trial of ipilimumab plus nivolumab as post-transplant consolidation. The receptors shown here come from a male donor with multiple myeloma.

The chain combines TRBV7-9 with TRBJ2-7; 8 bases are a match to TRBD1. The CDR3 is 16 residues long. CDR1 is SEHNR, CDR2 FQNEAQ, per germline (reference sequence). V gave up 5 bases and J gave up 3 bases; unmatched junction bases: 12. The CDR3 DNA sequence: TGTGCCAGCAGCACCGTGGGACAGGCTACTGACTACGAGCAGTACTTC. Its translation is CASSTVGQATDYEQYF.

The J gene is TRBJ2-7, the V gene TRBV5-1; possibly TRBD2 for D (5 bases). Germline loops: CDR1 SGHRS, CDR2 YFSETQ. Trimming pared 3 bases from V and 5 bases from J, leaving 9 bases between. The CDR3 sequence is 12 residues long. Here the CDR3 DNA reads TGCGCCAGCAGCTCTTACGGGGACGAGCAGTACTTC. Translated, it gives CASSSYGDEQYF.

This sequence joins TRBV9 and TRBJ2-2; 11 bases are shared with TRBD2. The V and J ends lost 4 bases and 4 bases, in that order; junction bases with no gene match: 6. This CDR3 spans 16 amino acids. Germline CDR1 SGDLS, CDR2 YYNGEE. CDR3 nucleotides: TGTGCCAGCAGCTATACTAGCGGGGGCTTCACCGGGGAGCTGTTTTTT. Residues: CASSYTSGGFTGELFF.

The chain has TRBV2 and TRBJ1-6; the D is unclear. Trimming shortened V by 2 bases and J by 0 bases, and 8 bases separated the two germline ends. Germline V gives CDR1 SNHLY, CDR2 FYNNEI. The CDR3 is 16 residues long. The CDR3 spells CASSESVYSYNSPLHF. The CDR3 DNA is TGTGCCAGCAGTGAATCCGTCTACTCCTATAATTCACCCCTCCACTTT.

This clone was seen a handful of times. The chain uses TRBV29-1 and TRBJ1-1, with D hard to call. The CDR3 covers 10 residues. CDR1 is SQVTM and CDR2 is ANQGSEA in the germline V gene. V shed 6 bases and J shed 7 bases, with 9 bases lying between them. The CDR3 is CSVNSYEAFF. CDR3 nucleotide sequence: TGCAGCGTCAACTCATATGAAGCTTTCTTT.

V usage is TRBV11-2 and J usage is TRBJ2-7; TRBD1 agrees at 8 bases. Germline CDR1 SGHAT, CDR2 FQNNGV. Trimming at V came to 5 bases and at J to 2 bases, leaving 5 bases not matched to a gene. The CDR3 has 14 amino acids. CDR3 amino acids: CASSHRTGTYEQYF. The CDR3 bases are TGTGCCAGCAGCCACAGGACAGGGACCTACGAGCAGTACTTC.

Within the sample, this clone is medium-sized (0.01 to 0.1%). The chain is built from TRBV7-2 and TRBJ2-2; D may be TRBD2 (6 bases). This CDR3 spans 15 amino acids. The V and J ends lost 5 bases and 3 bases respectively, with 13 bases between them. Germline V CDR1 and CDR2: SGHTA, FQGNSA. In DNA, the CDR3 is TGTGCCAGCAGCCCAGAGTGGGACTACACCGGGGAGCTGTTTTTT. This encodes CASSPEWDYTGELFF.

V and J are TRBV19 and TRBJ2-1, with 7 bases that match TRBD1. Germline-derived CDR1 and CDR2 are LNHDA and SQIVND (reference sequence). V gave up 3 bases and J gave up 6 bases; unmatched junction bases: 8. The CDR3 has 15 amino acids. The CDR3 is CASSMTQGLGNEQFF. DNA of the CDR3: TGTGCCAGTAGTATGACACAGGGGTTGGGCAATGAGCAGTTCTTC.

V and J are TRBV19 and TRBJ1-4, with D possibly being TRBD1 (5 bases). V lost 4 bases and J lost 0, with 9 bases in between. This CDR3 region has 15 residues. Germline CDR1 and CDR2: LNHDA and SQIVND (reference sequence). This chain's CDR3 is CASSTDRATNEKLFF. As DNA, the CDR3 is TGTGCCAGTAGTACAGACAGAGCAACTAATGAAAAACTGTTTTTT.

The rearrangement uses TRBV5-1 and TRBJ1-2; D is unresolved. CDR3 size: 13 residues. The germline V gene encodes CDR1 SGHRS and CDR2 YFSETQ. V lost 0 bases and J lost 7, with 10 bases in between. The CDR3 sequence: CASSLGGSAGYTF. In nucleotides, the CDR3 is TGCGCCAGCAGCTTGGGCGGGTCCGCTGGCTACACCTTC. The full variable domain, rest sourced from reference TRBV5-1 and TRBJ1-2, is KAGVTQTPRYLIKTRGQQVTLSCSPISGHRSVSWYQQTPGQGLQFLFEYFSETQRNKGNFPGRFSGRQFSNSRSEMNVSTLELGDSALYLCASSLGGSAGYTFGSGTRLTVV.

The chain joins TRBV5-1 to TRBJ2-7, with TRBD2 matching 8 bases. V was clipped by 0 bases and J by 0 bases; unmatched bases: 2. Germline CDR1 SGHRS, CDR2 YFSETQ. There are 15 residues in the CDR3. The CDR3 sequence: CASSLVAGGSYEQYF. DNA for the CDR3: TGCGCCAGCAGCTTGGTTGCGGGGGGCTCCTACGAGCAGTACTTC.

This clone was recorded only once. The gene calls are TRBV11-2 and TRBJ2-7; D may be TRBD1 (5 bases). Per germline, CDR1 SGHAT and CDR2 FQNNGV. Trimming cost V 8 bases and J 2 bases, with 19 bases left between them. This CDR3 region has 15 residues. CDR3 region: CASRDLGRVTYEQYF. DNA for the CDR3: TGTGCCAGCCGTGACCTTGGCAGGGTGACCTACGAGCAGTACTTC.

The chain is built from TRBV20-1 and TRBJ2-1, with D uncertain. The CDR3 extends over 11 amino acids. From germline, CDR1 is DFQATT and CDR2 SNEGSKA (reference sequence). Trimming cost V 1 base and J 8 bases, with 6 bases left between them. CDR3 nucleotide sequence: TGCAGTGCTAGAGCCTTCGATGAGCAGTTCTTC. Translation: CSARAFDEQFF.

This clone was counted between two and nine times. The rearrangement joins TRBV5-1 to TRBJ1-2; possible D gene TRBD1, 5 bases. The CDR3 consists of 12 residues. From germline, CDR1 is SGHRS and CDR2 YFSETQ. Deletions cut 1 base from V and 5 bases from J, with 6 bases between. The CDR3 sequence: CASSLTGYGYTF. CDR3 bases: TGCGCCAGCAGCTTGACAGGTTATGGCTACACCTTC.

V is TRBV6-1 and J is TRBJ2-1; TRBD2 matches at 8 bases. Germline lookup yields CDR1 MNHNS and CDR2 SASEGT. The trim removed 10 bases at V and 7 bases at J, leaving 12 bases unmatched. CDR3 size: 14 residues. In nucleotides, the CDR3 is TGTGCCACCGGGCTTACGGGGGGGGGAAATGAGCAGTTCTTC. As protein: CATGLTGGGNEQFF.

This clone has a single count. This sequence joins TRBV28 and TRBJ2-5; 12 bases map to TRBD2. The germline V gene encodes CDR1 MDHEN and CDR2 SYDVKM. This CDR3 comprises 16 residues. Trimming took 5 bases from V and 2 from J; bases not matched to a gene: 6. In DNA form, the CDR3 reads TGTGCCAGCAGTCAACTAGCGGGGGGACCTCAAGAGACCCAGTACTTC. It specifies CASSQLAGGPQETQYF.

This chain uses TRBV28 with TRBJ1-5, with no clear D. This CDR3 region has 13 residues. The germline V gene has CDR1 MDHEN and CDR2 SYDVKM. Trimming removed 5 bases at V and 2 bases at J, with 7 bases between. The CDR3 is CASSVGRNQPQHF. CDR3 nucleotides: TGTGCCAGCAGTGTAGGACGCAATCAGCCCCAGCATTTT.

The V gene is TRBV5-1, the J gene TRBJ2-1, with D unclear. CDR1 and CDR2 (germline): SGHRS, YFSETQ. Trimming removed 0 bases at V and 8 bases at J, with 9 bases between. The CDR3 runs to 13 residues. The DNA of the CDR3 is TGCGCCAGCAGCTTGGAACCGTCCCATGAGCAGTTCTTC. As protein: CASSLEPSHEQFF.

V usage is TRBV5-1 and J usage is TRBJ1-2, with a tentative D call TRBD1 (6 bases). The CDR3 is 15 residues long. The germline V gene has CDR1 SGHRS and CDR2 YFSETQ. Trimming removed 1 base at V and 0 bases at J, with 10 bases between. CDR3 nucleotides: TGCGCCAGCAGCTTGTCTCCAGGGGCTAACTATGGCTACACCTTC. Protein: CASSLSPGANYGYTF.

This chain links TRBV6-5 with TRBJ2-1, with D uncertain. Germline CDR1 is MNHEY and CDR2 is SVGAGI. V lost 2 bases and J 2 bases, leaving 7 bases between the germline ends. CDR3 length equals 14 residues. Here the CDR3 DNA reads TGTGCCAGCAGTTACGGCAGCACCTACAATGAGCAGTTCTTC. It encodes CASSYGSTYNEQFF.

As for this clone: One end of the junction is discordant with germline, which a read error may explain. The chain carries TRBV27 and TRBJ1-4; the D gene is possibly TRBD1 (5 bases). The CDR3 has 14 amino acids. The germline CDR1 and CDR2 sequences are MNHEY and SMNVEV (reference sequence). CDR3 DNA: TGTACCAGCAGTTTATCCCGGGACTCTGAAAAACTGTTTTTT. Translating gives CTSSLSRDSEKLFF.

A single count supports this clone. The CDR3 here is CASSLRESYGYTF. In nucleotides, the CDR3 is TGTGCCAGCAGCTTGAGAGAGAGCTATGGCTACACCTTC. The chain recombines TRBV5-4 with TRBJ1-2; D unclear. CDR1 is SGHNT and CDR2 is YYREEE in the germline V gene (reference sequence). CDR3 size: 13 residues. The germline V and J ends were trimmed by 1 base and 4 bases, with 8 bases remaining between them.

This rearrangement joins TRBV6-5 to TRBJ1-2; 9 nucleotides agree with TRBD1. The CDR3 consists of 15 residues. V was clipped by 1 base and J by 8 bases; unmatched bases: 8. Germline values: CDR1 MNHEY, CDR2 SVGAGI. The CDR3 nucleotides read TGTGCCAGCAGTTACTATGGGACAGGGAAAGTCGGCTACACCTTC. Translating it yields CASSYYGTGKVGYTF.

This sequence joins TRBV10-3 and TRBJ2-1, with TRBD1 identical over 11 bases. The J segment lost 7 bases and the V segment lost 5 bases, leaving 10 bases of the junction unmatched. The CDR3 runs 16 residues. Germline values: CDR1 ENHRY, CDR2 SYGVKD. The CDR3: CAISRGPGQGVNEQFF. In nucleotides, the CDR3 is TGTGCCATCAGTAGAGGGCCGGGACAGGGGGTGAATGAGCAGTTCTTC.

This CDR3 reads CASSQTGTGIGNTIYF. The CDR3 region has the DNA TGCGCCAGCAGCCAGACCGGGACGGGTATTGGAAACACCATATATTTT. This rearrangement joins TRBV5-1 to TRBJ1-3; D is perhaps TRBD1 (5 bases). Per germline, CDR1 SGHRS and CDR2 YFSETQ. The V end was cut by 4 bases, the J end by 3 bases, with 17 bases between. The CDR3 covers 16 residues. The entire variable domain, with the rest obtained from reference TRBV5-1 and TRBJ1-3, is as follows: KAGVTQTPRYLIKTRGQQVTLSCSPISGHRSVSWYQQTPGQGLQFLFEYFSETQRNKGNFPGRFSGRQFSNSRSEMNVSTLELGDSALYLCASSQTGTGIGNTIYFGEGSWLTVV.

V gene TRBV11-3 combines with J gene TRBJ2-1; D remains unclear. The CDR3 runs to 13 residues. Deletions cut 1 base from V and 5 bases from J, with 6 bases between. The V gene's germline CDR1 is SGHNT and CDR2 YENEEA. CDR3 DNA sequence: TGTGCCAGCAGCTTAGGCACAAACAATGAGCAGTTCTTC. It specifies CASSLGTNNEQFF.

The J gene is TRBJ1-1, the V gene TRBV9; D gene ambiguous. Germline V gives CDR1 SGDLS, CDR2 YYNGEE. The V and J ends lost 0 bases and 5 bases respectively, with 11 bases between them. The CDR3 totals 14 residues. In nucleotides, the CDR3 is TGTGCCAGCAGCGTAGTAACCTTTGGAACTGAAGCTTTCTTT. Residues: CASSVVTFGTEAFF.

The rearrangement joins TRBV9 to TRBJ1-1, with a weak D call TRBD1 (6 bases). The ends were cut back, 5 bases at V and 2 bases at J, with 16 bases in the middle. This CDR3 has 15 amino acids. The V gene's germline CDR1 is SGDLS and CDR2 YYNGEE. DNA of the CDR3: TGTGCCAGCAGTCCAAGGGGGAACCAAAACACTGAAGCTTTCTTT. It yields the protein CASSPRGNQNTEAFF.

The chain has TRBV30 and TRBJ2-1, with no clear D. Germline CDR1 is GTSNPN and CDR2 is SVGIG (reference sequence). Trimming shortened V by 4 bases and J by 1 base, and 14 bases separated the two germline ends. The CDR3 loop spans 15 amino acids. CDR3 loop: CAWNFDGLSYNEQFF. The CDR3 DNA reads as TGTGCCTGGAATTTCGACGGATTATCCTACAATGAGCAGTTCTTC.

This chain joins TRBV2 and TRBJ2-6; TRBD2 might be the D (6 bases). Trimming shortened V by 8 bases and J by 3 bases, and 14 bases separated the two germline ends. Germline CDR1 SNHLY, CDR2 FYNNEI. CDR3 size: 15 residues. The CDR3, as DNA: TGTGCCAGCTACCAGGAGGGGTTTGGGGCCAACGTCCTGACTTTC. It translates to CASYQEGFGANVLTF.

This clone was seen more than once but under ten times. V is TRBV28 and J is TRBJ1-4, with D uncertain. The germline V gene has CDR1 MDHEN and CDR2 SYDVKM. V lost 4 bases to trimming and J lost 6 bases, with 9 bases between them. The CDR3 is made up of 13 amino acids. CDR3 amino acids: CASSSRTDEKLFF. Here the CDR3 DNA reads TGTGCCAGCAGTTCTCGGACGGATGAAAAACTGTTTTTT.

Only a few counts were recorded for this clone. The chain uses TRBV11-2 and TRBJ1-4, with a weak D call TRBD1 (6 bases). Germline V CDR1 and CDR2: SGHAT, FQNNGV. The length of the CDR3 is 15 residues. V was cut by 1 base and J by 0 bases, with 6 bases left in between. This chain's CDR3 is CASSLGTATNEKLFF. In nucleotides, the CDR3 is TGTGCCAGCAGCTTAGGGACAGCAACTAATGAAAAACTGTTTTTT.